Presented here are 20 T cell receptor beta chains from one specimen sequenced in a study of cytomegalovirus exposure and HLA in healthy donors. Use of 60 Vbeta and 13 Jbeta primers characterized the PCR. Produced via immunoSEQ multiplex PCR; TCRdb's table is partial and in-frame only. The table lists 130,000 or so clones, roughly 74% of them singletons. Sequenced: PBMCs. Receptors were obtained from a man aged 35-49 years in good health and CMV-seropositive.

The chain recombines TRBV10-3 with TRBJ2-1; 9 nucleotides align to TRBD2. The CDR3 is 13 amino acids. J lost 5 bases, V lost 9 bases, and 5 bases had no gene match. CDR1 is ENHRY, CDR2 SYGVKD, per germline. The CDR3 nucleotides read TGTGCCATGAGACTAGCGGCTAACAATGAGCAGTTCTTC. Translated: CAMRLAANNEQFF.

This chain joins TRBV19 and TRBJ2-5; 10 nucleotides match TRBD2. V gave up 3 bases and J gave up 2 bases; unmatched junction bases: 6. The CDR3 runs 16 residues. Germline-derived CDR1 and CDR2 are LNHDA and SQIVND (reference sequence). CDR3 nucleotide sequence: TGTGCCAGTAGTATTGTAGCGGGGGGTCTTCAAGAGACCCAGTACTTC. Its protein product is CASSIVAGGLQETQYF. The whole variable domain, filled in from reference TRBV19 and TRBJ2-5, reads DGGITQSPKYLFRKEGQNVTLSCEQNLNHDAMYWYRQDPGQGLRLIYYSQIVNDFQKGDIAEGYSVSREKKESFPLTVTSAQKNPTAFYLCASSIVAGGLQETQYFGPGTRLLVL.

The rearrangement links TRBV19 to TRBJ1-5; no clear D. V lost 1 base to trimming and J lost 5 bases, with 21 bases between them. Germline lookup yields CDR1 LNHDA and CDR2 SQIVND (reference sequence). The CDR3 contains 18 residues. CDR3 residues: CASSIGGLRGVNDQPQHF. Written as DNA, the CDR3 is TGTGCCAGTAGTATAGGCGGGCTTCGGGGAGTTAACGATCAGCCCCAGCATTTT.

This clone was recorded a few times. The rearrangement uses TRBV5-1 and TRBJ2-5; 9 nucleotides line up with TRBD2. V lost 4 bases, J lost 1 base, and 14 bases stayed unmatched. Germline V lookup: CDR1 SGHRS, CDR2 YFSETQ. The CDR3 covers 18 residues. The chain's CDR3 is CASSVGSTGLAGQETQYF. CDR3 nucleotides: TGCGCCAGCAGCGTGGGTTCCACGGGACTAGCAGGCCAAGAGACCCAGTACTTC. Together with reference TRBV5-1 and TRBJ2-5, the CDR3 gives the full variable domain: KAGVTQTPRYLIKTRGQQVTLSCSPISGHRSVSWYQQTPGQGLQFLFEYFSETQRNKGNFPGRFSGRQFSNSRSEMNVSTLELGDSALYLCASSVGSTGLAGQETQYFGPGTRLLVL.

The V call is TRBV6-5, the J call TRBJ2-1; TRBD2 matches 8 bases. CDR3 length: 16 residues. From germline, CDR1 is MNHEY and CDR2 SVGAGI. V gave up 2 bases and J gave up 5 bases; unmatched junction bases: 8. CDR3 sequence: CASSYPSAGGNNEQFF. The CDR3, as DNA: TGTGCCAGCAGTTACCCCTCCGCGGGGGGAAACAATGAGCAGTTCTTC.

The chain joins TRBV14 to TRBJ2-7, with 7 bases that match TRBD1. Germline CDR1 is SGHDN and CDR2 is FVKESK. The CDR3 extends over 16 amino acids. V shed 0 bases, J shed 4 bases, and the junction held 9 bases outside the gene matches. The CDR3 DNA reads as TGTGCCAGCAGCCAAGATGGGTCAGGGGGTTGGTACGAGCAGTACTTC. This sequence encodes CASSQDGSGGWYEQYF.

The chain couples TRBV7-2 to TRBJ1-2; D is undetermined. Germline-derived CDR1 and CDR2 are SGHTA and FQGNSA. The V and J ends lost 5 bases and 6 bases respectively, with 13 bases between them. This CDR3 region has 13 residues. CDR3 sequence: CASSPDTTHGYTF. The CDR3 region has the DNA TGTGCCAGCAGCCCAGACACCACCCATGGCTACACCTTC.

This clone appeared a few times. The chain joins TRBV5-4 to TRBJ2-7; possible D gene TRBD2, 6 bases. V gave up 5 bases and J gave up 0 bases, with 18 bases separating them. CDR1 is SGHNT and CDR2 is YYREEE in the germline V gene (reference sequence). The CDR3 covers 16 residues. CDR3 DNA: TGTGCCAGCAGTTCCCAAGCAGCGGGCAGCTCCTACGAGCAGTACTTC. Protein: CASSSQAAGSSYEQYF.

The rearrangement joins TRBV28 to TRBJ2-7, with a tentative D call TRBD2 (5 bases). Germline V gene lookup returns CDR1 MDHEN and CDR2 SYDVKM. With 10 bases removed from V and 7 bases from J, the gap between germline ends came to 20 bases. This CDR3 has 13 residues. CDR3 residues: CANSPASSGEQYF. Written as DNA, the CDR3 is TGTGCCAACTCCCCGGCCTCTTCGGGGGAGCAGTACTTC.

This clone showed up just a few times. The chain uses TRBV9 and TRBJ1-5; 9 bases match TRBD1. Germline values: CDR1 SGDLS, CDR2 YYNGEE. CDR3 length: 17 amino acids. V was clipped by 6 bases and J by 7 bases; unmatched bases: 17. In DNA form, the CDR3 reads TGTGCCAGCAATTTAGAACCGGGACAGGGAAAGGGACAGCCCCAGCATTTT. Protein product: CASNLEPGQGKGQPQHF.

The chain is built from TRBV7-9 and TRBJ2-2; a possible D gene is TRBD1 (5 bases). Germline CDR1 SEHNR, CDR2 FQNEAQ (reference sequence). The CDR3 is 16 amino acids. Trimming pared 3 bases from V and 2 bases from J, leaving 13 bases between. This CDR3 is CASSFTQGLNTGELFF. The CDR3, as DNA: TGTGCCAGCAGCTTCACGCAGGGTTTAAACACCGGGGAGCTGTTTTTT.

The count of this clone is one. The chain combines TRBV28 with TRBJ2-5; the match to TRBD1 covers 10 bases. The CDR3 has 16 residues. CDR1 MDHEN and CDR2 SYDVKM come from the germline V gene. Unmatched junction bases numbered 7, after V lost 4 bases and J lost 2 bases. CDR3 nucleotide sequence: TGTGCCAGCAGTTCCCCTGACAGGGGGCGGCAAGAGACCCAGTACTTC. Amino acids: CASSSPDRGRQETQYF.

The chain combines TRBV30 with TRBJ2-5; TRBD1 might be the D (6 bases). V was clipped by 5 bases and J by 1 base, with 17 bases between them. The CDR3 sequence is 15 residues long. Germline values: CDR1 GTSNPN, CDR2 SVGIG (reference sequence). The CDR3 here is CAWGEQGRVQETQYF. The CDR3 coding sequence is TGTGCCTGGGGGGAACAGGGACGGGTCCAAGAGACCCAGTACTTC.

There are a few counts of this clone. The chain has TRBV27 and TRBJ2-7; D call uncertain. Germline CDR1 MNHEY, CDR2 SMNVEV (reference sequence). V lost 4 bases, J lost 2 bases, and 15 bases lay in between. This CDR3 has 15 residues. The CDR3 loop is CASSSSQVGAYEQYF. The DNA for the CDR3 is TGTGCCAGCAGTTCCTCGCAGGTGGGCGCCTACGAGCAGTACTTC.

The chain recombines TRBV10-2 with TRBJ2-3; weak D call: TRBD1 (5 bases). V lost 0 bases to trimming and J lost 2 bases, with 12 bases between them. The CDR3 loop spans 16 amino acids. Germline values: CDR1 WSHSY, CDR2 SAAADI. The CDR3 loop is CASSESGQFFTDTQYF. CDR3 DNA sequence: TGCGCCAGCAGTGAGTCGGGGCAGTTCTTCACAGATACGCAGTATTTT.

This clone occurred a few times. The chain recombines TRBV12-5 with TRBJ1-5; D ambiguous. The CDR3 runs to 13 residues. The germline gives CDR1 LGHNT, CDR2 FRNRAP. V lost 3 bases and J lost 2, with 5 bases in between. The CDR3 is CASGLSGNQPQHF. The CDR3 DNA is TGTGCTAGTGGTTTAAGCGGCAATCAGCCCCAGCATTTT.

Only a few counts were recorded for this clone. The rearrangement joins TRBV25-1 to TRBJ1-1; the match to TRBD1 covers 8 bases. This CDR3 region has 15 residues. Unmatched junction bases numbered 5, after V lost 4 bases and J lost 1 base. Germline-derived CDR1 and CDR2 are MGHDK and SYGVNS. The CDR3 coding sequence is TGTGCCAGCAGTGCCGACAGGGGATGGAACACTGAAGCTTTCTTT. Protein product: CASSADRGWNTEAFF.

This chain uses TRBV28 with TRBJ2-1; no definite D call. Trimming removed 3 bases at V and 10 bases at J, with 13 bases between. Per the germline V gene, CDR1 is MDHEN and CDR2 is SYDVKM. The CDR3 loop spans 13 amino acids. The CDR3 spells CASSLSSLREQFF. The DNA of the CDR3 is TGTGCCAGCAGTTTGTCTTCTCTGAGGGAGCAGTTCTTC.

The chain couples TRBV28 to TRBJ2-5; 7 bases line up with TRBD1. Germline V lookup: CDR1 MDHEN, CDR2 SYDVKM. This CDR3 has 14 residues. With 4 bases clipped from V and 5 bases from J, the junction kept 7 bases outside the gene matches. This chain's CDR3 is CASSSDRVRETQYF. CDR3 nucleotides: TGTGCCAGCAGTTCCGACAGGGTTCGGGAGACCCAGTACTTC.

V and J are TRBV4-2 and TRBJ1-2, with D perhaps matching TRBD1 (6 bases). CDR3 length: 18 residues. V lost 0 bases and J lost 1, with 18 bases in between. In germline, CDR1 is LGHNA, CDR2 YNFKEQ. The CDR3 DNA reads as TGTGCCAGCAGCCAAGATCCATTAAATACAGGGTTTAACTATGGCTACACCTTC. It is translated as CASSQDPLNTGFNYGYTF.